The TCR beta chain under discussion was sequenced for a study of cytomegalovirus exposure and HLA in healthy donors. Study in general: Inside one of the first data releases sat some 85 million unique TCRs taken from HLA-typed donors.

PCR involved 60 Vbeta and 13 Jbeta primers. Method: immunoSEQ multiplex PCR; TCRdb's copy keeps in-frame clones and lacks some. The sample yields about 140,000 clones, roughly 80% seen once. Germline V gene sequence: CDR1 ENHRY, CDR2 SYGVKD. This CDR3 contains 14 residues. Trimming took 6 bases from V and 3 from J; bases not matched to a gene: 4. The study, taken as a whole, reports: Rarity characterized most TCR sequences, yet some public TCRs appeared in many donors.

As for this clone: What it binds is not known.

The sequenced sample consisted of PBMCs. V gene TRBV10-3 combines with J gene TRBJ1-1, with 10 positions matching TRBD1. The source of this sequence is a middle-aged woman in good health and CMV-seronegative. The CDR3 DNA sequence: TGTGCCATCAGCCGACAGGGGGCGGACACTGAAGCTTTCTTT. The encoded protein is CAISRQGADTEAFF.